The 23 T cell receptor beta chains given below trace back to one sample, sequenced in a study of cytomegalovirus exposure and HLA in healthy donors. The PCR ran on 60 Vbeta and 13 Jbeta primers. Profiled with immunoSEQ multiplex PCR; TCRdb holds only in-frame clones, not every one. Here the sample spans about 110,000 clones, around 15% being singletons. Sequences were obtained from PBMCs. Receptors were obtained from a female donor in good health and CMV-seronegative.

This clone was observed a handful of times. V and J are TRBV29-1 and TRBJ1-1; tentative D call: TRBD1 (6 bases). Germline CDR1 is SQVTM and CDR2 is ANQGSEA. This CDR3 contains 13 residues. V lost 7 bases and J lost 8, with 20 bases in between. CDR3 DNA: TGCAGCGCCACCAACCAACAAGGACAGGAAGCTTTCTTT. As protein: CSATNQQGQEAFF.

The chain combines TRBV7-2 with TRBJ1-4, with TRBD1 as a possible D gene (5 bases). Trimming removed 0 bases from V and 7 bases from J, with 12 bases in between. The CDR3 consists of 15 residues. Germline values: CDR1 SGHTA, CDR2 FQGNSA. The CDR3 region has the DNA TGTGCCAGCAGCTTAGCGCGGGGGGGGAGTGAAAAACTGTTTTTT. Amino acid sequence: CASSLARGGSEKLFF.

This chain joins TRBV6-5 and TRBJ1-4; D remains ambiguous. Per the germline V gene, CDR1 is MNHEY and CDR2 is SVGAGI. With 6 bases removed from V and 3 bases from J, the gap between germline ends came to 14 bases. CDR3 size: 15 residues. CDR3 residues: CASSKRETANEKLFF. Written as DNA, the CDR3 is TGTGCCAGCAGCAAACGGGAGACGGCTAATGAAAAACTGTTTTTT.

This clone was observed a few times. This sequence joins TRBV27 and TRBJ1-2, with a weak D call TRBD1 (6 bases). V lost 6 bases and J 6 bases, leaving 8 bases between the germline ends. Germline V CDR1 and CDR2: MNHEY, SMNVEV (reference sequence). The CDR3 consists of 11 residues. The CDR3, as DNA: TGTGCCAGCAGGACAGGCGATGGCTACACCTTC. Protein: CASRTGDGYTF.

The J gene is TRBJ2-3, the V gene TRBV7-9; possibly TRBD2 for D (6 bases). This CDR3 has 17 amino acids. V dropped 1 base and J dropped 0 bases, with 14 bases sitting between them. Germline V gene data show CDR1 as SEHNR and CDR2 as FQNEAQ (reference sequence). In nucleotides, the CDR3 is TGTGCCAGCAGCTTAGGATTAGCGGAATCTAGCACAGATACGCAGTATTTT. Its protein product is CASSLGLAESSTDTQYF.

This clone was seen only a few times. J is TRBJ2-3 and V is TRBV10-2; a weak D match, TRBD2 (6 bases). The V end lost 10 bases, the J end lost 5 bases, and 22 bases lay between the germline ends. CDR1 WSHSY and CDR2 SAAADI come from the germline V gene. The CDR3 extends over 15 amino acids. The CDR3 DNA reads TGCGCCACCTCCTTTGAGGTGCGGGGATTAGATACGCAGTATTTT. Its protein product is CATSFEVRGLDTQYF.

The chain uses TRBV7-6 and TRBJ1-2; no definite D call. Germline CDR1 is SGHVS and CDR2 is FNYEAQ. The CDR3 length is 13 residues. V lost 5 bases and J lost 8, with 15 bases in between. CDR3 bases: TGTGCCAGCAGCCACCGGGATATGAGGGGCTACACCTTC. Its translation: CASSHRDMRGYTF.

A few counts support this clone. The chain combines TRBV10-3 with TRBJ1-5, with a possible D match to TRBD1 (5 bases). This CDR3 spans 14 amino acids. Trimming removed 4 bases from V and 2 bases from J, with 9 bases in between. Germline V lookup: CDR1 ENHRY, CDR2 SYGVKD. This chain's CDR3 is CAISAGLGNQPQHF. The CDR3 DNA sequence: TGTGCCATCAGTGCAGGGTTGGGCAATCAGCCCCAGCATTTT.

This clone was seen a handful of times. The chain has TRBV5-6 and TRBJ2-7, with 12 bases identical to TRBD2. This CDR3 has 15 residues. Per the germline V gene, CDR1 is SGHDT and CDR2 is YYEEEE. V lost 4 bases, J lost 2 bases, and 4 bases stayed unmatched. The CDR3 reads CASSQLAGGTYEQYF. The CDR3 DNA is TGTGCCAGCAGCCAACTAGCGGGGGGCACCTACGAGCAGTACTTC.

The chain carries TRBV11-3 and TRBJ1-1, with a possible D match to TRBD1 (6 bases). The CDR3 spans 14 residues. CDR1 and CDR2 from the germline V gene are SGHNT and YENEEA. V lost 5 bases and J 0 bases, leaving 10 bases between the germline ends. CDR3 sequence reads: CASSEDSLNTEAFF. The CDR3 DNA reads TGTGCCAGCAGCGAGGACAGCCTGAACACTGAAGCTTTCTTT.

This clone was counted only a few times. The rearrangement joins TRBV5-1 to TRBJ1-2; D may be TRBD1 (6 bases). This CDR3 is built from 15 residues. In germline, CDR1 is SGHRS, CDR2 YFSETQ. The germline V and J ends were trimmed by 0 bases and 2 bases, with 11 bases remaining between them. The CDR3 reads CASSLGMTGNYGYTF. For the CDR3, the DNA is TGCGCCAGCAGCTTGGGTATGACAGGCAACTATGGCTACACCTTC.

V is TRBV5-1 and J is TRBJ2-5; 11 bases are shared with TRBD2. Germline CDR1 and CDR2: SGHRS and YFSETQ. The CDR3 totals 16 residues. Losses at the gene ends were 4 bases for V and 4 bases for J; bases not matched to a gene: 9. Here the CDR3 reads CASSHPASGGRETQYF. CDR3 DNA sequence: TGCGCCAGCAGCCACCCGGCTAGCGGGGGGAGAGAGACCCAGTACTTC.

This clone has a handful of counts. The chain combines TRBV18 with TRBJ1-5, with 8 positions matching TRBD1. CDR1 and CDR2 from the germline V gene are KGHSH and LQKENI. There are 16 residues in the CDR3. Trimming at V came to 5 bases and at J to 1 base, leaving 7 bases not matched to a gene. The CDR3 DNA follows: TGTGCCAGCTCATCAGGACAGGGAGGGAGCAATCAGCCCCAGCATTTT. Its protein is CASSSGQGGSNQPQHF. Supplemented by reference TRBV18 and TRBJ1-5, the full variable domain reads NAGVMQNPRHLVRRRGQEARLRCSPMKGHSHVYWYRQLPEEGLKFMVYLQKENIIDESGMPKERFSAEFPKEGPSILRIQQVVRGDSAAYFCASSSGQGGSNQPQHFGDGTRLSIL.

This chain uses TRBV7-9 with TRBJ1-2; 8 nucleotides agree with TRBD1. The CDR3 has 14 amino acids. Per germline, CDR1 SEHNR and CDR2 FQNEAQ (reference sequence). Trimming took 4 bases from V and 14 from J; bases not matched to a gene: 15. The CDR3: CASSSLISDRGITF. The CDR3 DNA follows: TGTGCCAGCAGCTCTCTTATTTCTGACAGGGGAATAACCTTC.

J is TRBJ2-7 and V is TRBV5-1; TRBD2 might be the D (6 bases). CDR3 length: 15 residues. V dropped 0 bases and J dropped 3 bases, with 13 bases sitting between them. The germline gives CDR1 SGHRS, CDR2 YFSETQ. In DNA form, the CDR3 reads TGCGCCAGCAGCTTGGTCCGGGACTGGAGCTACGAGCAGTACTTC. Its translation is CASSLVRDWSYEQYF.

The chain carries TRBV27 and TRBJ2-7, with TRBD2 identical over 12 bases. The CDR3 sequence is 16 residues long. Trimming cost V 5 bases and J 2 bases; bases outside gene matches: 7. Looked up from germline, CDR1 is MNHEY and CDR2 is SMNVEV (reference sequence). DNA of the CDR3: TGTGCCAGCAGTCCATTCGGACTAGCGGGGACCTACGAGCAGTACTTC. Amino acids: CASSPFGLAGTYEQYF.

In nucleotides, the CDR3 is TGTGCCAGCAGCCCGGGACAGGGGACGAGGGAGACCCAGTACTTC. Amino acids: CASSPGQGTRETQYF. The chain uses TRBV7-2 and TRBJ2-5, with 10 bases fitting TRBD1. Germline V gives CDR1 SGHTA, CDR2 FQGNSA. The ends lost 5 bases at V and 5 bases at J; junction bases unmatched: 8. The CDR3 is 15 residues long. Filled out from reference TRBV7-2 and TRBJ2-5, the complete variable domain reads GAGVSQSPSNKVTEKGKDVELRCDPISGHTALYWYRQSLGQGLEFLIYFQGNSAPDKSGLPSDRFSAERTGGSVSTLTIQRTQQEDSAVYLCASSPGQGTRETQYFGPGTRLLVL.

This sequence joins TRBV25-1 and TRBJ2-1; tentative D call: TRBD1 (6 bases). V was clipped by 6 bases and J by 2 bases, with 8 bases between them. The CDR3 covers 13 residues. Germline loops: CDR1 MGHDK, CDR2 SYGVNS. In DNA, the CDR3 is TGTGCCAGCAGGAGGGACACCTACAATGAGCAGTTCTTC. This codes for CASRRDTYNEQFF.

The chain has TRBV4-3 and TRBJ2-5, with 7 bases matching TRBD2. The CDR3 extends over 16 amino acids. V shed 1 base, J shed 2 bases, and the junction held 7 bases outside the gene matches. Germline V gene data show CDR1 as LGHNA and CDR2 as YSLEER. In nucleotides, the CDR3 is TGCGCCAGCAGCCAAGGTGGACTAGTGGGTCAAGAGACCCAGTACTTC. Amino acid sequence: CASSQGGLVGQETQYF.

This clone has a handful of counts. V usage is TRBV5-6 and J usage is TRBJ2-7, with a possible D match to TRBD1 (5 bases). V lost 2 bases and J 1 base, leaving 10 bases between the germline ends. Germline-derived CDR1 and CDR2 are SGHDT and YYEEEE. The CDR3 consists of 14 residues. The CDR3 coding sequence is TGTGCCAGCAGCTTATTCAGGGTGTCCTACGAGCAGTACTTC. Protein sequence: CASSLFRVSYEQYF. Complete variable domain (other parts from reference TRBV5-6 and TRBJ2-7): DAGVTQSPTHLIKTRGQQVTLRCSPKSGHDTVSWYQQALGQGPQFIFQYYEEEERQRGNFPDRFSGHQFPNYSSELNVNALLLGDSALYLCASSLFRVSYEQYFGPGTRLTVT.

This chain links TRBV2 with TRBJ1-1; D is unresolved. Trimming took off 6 bases at V and 4 bases at J, with 9 bases between the two ends. Germline CDR1 reads SNHLY; CDR2 reads FYNNEI. The CDR3 spans 12 residues. CDR3 DNA: TGTGCCAGCAGCTTAGAACCCACTGAAGCTTTCTTT. It is translated as CASSLEPTEAFF.

As for this clone: One end of the junction fails to match germline, which may point to a read error. This sequence joins TRBV7-3 and TRBJ2-3; TRBD2 matches 7 bases. CDR1 and CDR2 from the germline V gene are SGHTA and FQGTGA. CDR3 size: 15 residues. The CDR3 DNA reads as TGTACCAGCAGCCCAAGGCCCCTAGCGGTCGGTACGCAGTATTTT. Its protein is CTSSPRPLAVGTQYF.

The chain has TRBV5-6 and TRBJ2-7; 7 bases are a match to TRBD2. The CDR3 consists of 15 residues. Germline trimming cut 4 bases from V and 0 bases from J; bases unmatched to any gene: 7. Germline CDR1 is SGHDT and CDR2 is YYEEEE. CDR3 residues: CASSPLGGSSYEQYF. In DNA, the CDR3 is TGTGCCAGCAGCCCACTGGGCGGGAGCTCCTACGAGCAGTACTTC.